The 25 T cell receptor beta chains below all came from one sample that was sequenced in a study of cytomegalovirus exposure and HLA in healthy donors (dated by TCRdb to 2016 to 2017). The library was prepared using the immunoSEQ multiplex PCR assay. For the multiplex PCR, a mixture combining 60 forward primers for TCR Vbeta segments and 13 reverse primers for TCR Jbeta segments was used. The clones in this table, taken by TCRdb from immuneACCESS, are in-frame only. Not every clone is retained; where verified, under half of the shortfall comes from an unresolved V gene, and the cause of the rest is unknown. The table for this sample lists about 120,000 clones; around three quarters of them were counted only once. The ten largest clones capture about 10% of the sample. The specimen was PBMCs. The receptors were gathered from a man aged 35-49 years in good health and CMV-seropositive.

This chain uses TRBV11-2 with TRBJ1-1; TRBD1 might be the D (5 bases). The V gene lost 4 bases and the J gene lost 1 base, with 10 bases spanning the gap. Looked up from germline, CDR1 is SGHAT and CDR2 is FQNNGV. The CDR3 loop spans 14 amino acids. CDR3 sequence (DNA): TGTGCCAGCAGCTCAAGAAGGGGGAACACTGAAGCTTTCTTT. Its translation: CASSSRRGNTEAFF.

Only a few counts were recorded for this clone. The rearrangement joins TRBV9 to TRBJ1-1; tentative D call: TRBD1 (6 bases). Trimming removed 6 bases from V and 4 bases from J, with 19 bases in between. CDR3 length: 15 amino acids. The V gene's germline CDR1 is SGDLS and CDR2 YYNGEE. In nucleotides, the CDR3 is TGTGCCAGCACCTCTAACCCGACAGGTTCCACTGAAGCTTTCTTT. Its translation: CASTSNPTGSTEAFF.

This clone was counted once. V gene TRBV28 combines with J gene TRBJ2-2, with 7 bases aligning to TRBD1. CDR1 is MDHEN, CDR2 SYDVKM, per germline. CDR3 length: 15 amino acids. J lost 7 bases, V lost 6 bases, and 11 bases had no gene match. CDR3 sequence reads: CASSPAGTANGELFF. Written as DNA, the CDR3 is TGTGCCAGCAGCCCGGCCGGGACAGCAAACGGGGAGCTGTTTTTT.

The genes are TRBV28 and TRBJ1-5; possible D gene TRBD1, 5 bases. V was pared by 5 bases and J by 4 bases, with 15 bases between. The CDR3 has 15 residues. The germline V gene encodes CDR1 MDHEN and CDR2 SYDVKM. DNA for the CDR3: TGTGCCAGCAGTAATAGGGGAGGGTTAAATCAGCCCCAGCATTTT. It specifies CASSNRGGLNQPQHF.

The V gene is TRBV28, the J gene TRBJ1-6; D perhaps matches TRBD1 (5 bases). The CDR3 has 15 amino acids. Germline lookup yields CDR1 MDHEN and CDR2 SYDVKM. V gave up 4 bases and J gave up 6 bases, with 13 bases separating them. This CDR3 is CASSSLDSINSPLHF. The CDR3 coding sequence is TGTGCCAGCAGTTCCCTCGACAGCATTAATTCACCCCTCCACTTT.

The genes are TRBV6-6 and TRBJ1-6; possibly TRBD1 for D (5 bases). V was cut by 2 bases and J by 2 bases, with 7 bases left in between. CDR1 is MNHNY and CDR2 is SVGAGI in the germline V gene (reference sequence). This CDR3 spans 15 amino acids. The CDR3 region is CASSYQGTYNSPLHF. In DNA form, the CDR3 reads TGTGCCAGCAGTTACCAGGGTACCTATAATTCACCCCTCCACTTT.

This clone was observed a few times. The CDR3 region has the DNA TGTGCCATCAGTGACCGGACAGGCTGGGGTGAAAAACTGTTTTTT. Translating gives CAISDRTGWGEKLFF. The chain carries TRBV10-3 and TRBJ1-4; 7 bases are shared with TRBD1. There are 15 residues in the CDR3. With 3 bases clipped from V and 7 bases from J, the junction kept 8 bases outside the gene matches. Germline CDR1 ENHRY, CDR2 SYGVKD.

With respect to this clone: One end of the junction is discordant with germline, which a read error may explain. J is TRBJ1-1 and V is TRBV7-9, with TRBD1 matching over 11 bases. The CDR3 loop spans 16 amino acids. The V gene's germline CDR1 is SEHNR and CDR2 FQNEAQ (reference sequence). CDR3 amino acids: CASSLGTGGMNTEAFF. The CDR3 coding sequence is TGTGCCAGCAGTTTAGGGACAGGGGGAATGAACACTGAAGCTTTCTTT.

The CDR3 DNA follows: TGTGCCAGTAGTAACGGGCGGGGGGGAAACTTCCACGAGCAGTACTTC. This codes for CASSNGRGGNFHEQYF. V gene TRBV19 combines with J gene TRBJ2-7, with 9 bases matching TRBD2. The germline V gene has CDR1 LNHDA and CDR2 SQIVND (reference sequence). The CDR3 extends over 16 amino acids. The ends lost 4 bases at V and 5 bases at J; junction bases unmatched: 12.

This clone came up a few times. This chain joins TRBV7-2 and TRBJ1-6; D is possibly TRBD1 (6 bases). V was shortened by 5 bases and J by 6 bases, with 14 bases between the two germline ends. Germline lookup yields CDR1 SGHTA and CDR2 FQGNSA. The CDR3 spans 15 residues. The CDR3 region is CASSQRDNPNSPLHF. Here the CDR3 DNA reads TGTGCCAGCAGCCAACGGGACAACCCTAATTCACCCCTCCACTTT. Based on the CDR3 plus reference TRBV7-2 and TRBJ1-6, the full variable domain is GAGVSQSPSNKVTEKGKDVELRCDPISGHTALYWYRQSLGQGLEFLIYFQGNSAPDKSGLPSDRFSAERTGGSVSTLTIQRTQQEDSAVYLCASSQRDNPNSPLHFGNGTRLTVT.

This clone has just a few counts. This chain connects TRBV19 to TRBJ1-5, with TRBD1 as a possible D gene (5 bases). Trimming removed 4 bases from V and 7 bases from J, with 11 bases in between. The CDR3 length is 13 residues. Germline-derived CDR1 and CDR2 are LNHDA and SQIVND (reference sequence). The CDR3 is CASSNKGWQPQHF. The DNA for the CDR3 is TGTGCCAGTAGTAACAAGGGGTGGCAGCCCCAGCATTTT.

The V call is TRBV7-2, the J call TRBJ2-7; 7 bases are a match to TRBD1. This CDR3 comprises 14 residues. Germline CDR1 is SGHTA and CDR2 is FQGNSA. After removal of 5 bases from V and 3 bases from J, the junction contained 7 bases not matched to a gene. The CDR3 region has the DNA TGTGCCAGCAGCCACGGGACAGCCAACTACGAGCAGTACTTC. This sequence encodes CASSHGTANYEQYF.

This clone was counted once. The rearrangement uses TRBV5-8 and TRBJ2-7; 7 bases line up with TRBD2. The germline V gene has CDR1 SGHTS and CDR2 YDEGEE. The CDR3 runs to 15 residues. V lost 2 bases and J lost 6; bases outside the gene matches: 11. The CDR3 region is CASSLAGRGAGEQYF. CDR3 nucleotides: TGTGCCAGCAGCTTAGCGGGGCGAGGGGCAGGCGAGCAGTACTTC. Supplemented by reference TRBV5-8 and TRBJ2-7, the full variable domain reads EAGVTQSPTHLIKTRGQQATLRCSPISGHTSVYWYQQALGLGLQFLLWYDEGEERNRGNFPPRFSGRQFPNYSSELNVNALELEDSALYLCASSLAGRGAGEQYFGPGTRLTVT.

V usage is TRBV7-9 and J usage is TRBJ2-2, with 10 bases matching TRBD1. CDR3 length equals 16 residues. Germline CDR1 SEHNR, CDR2 FQNEAQ (reference sequence). The trim removed 4 bases at V and 4 bases at J, leaving 6 bases unmatched. The CDR3 protein is CASSSTGGAVTGELFF. In DNA form, the CDR3 reads TGTGCCAGCAGCTCGACAGGGGGCGCGGTCACCGGGGAGCTGTTTTTT.

This clone was seen a few times. The chain recombines TRBV18 with TRBJ2-2; 14 bases are a match to TRBD2. CDR3 length: 17 amino acids. Trimming removed 3 bases from V and 6 bases from J; junction bases left unmatched: 6. The V gene's germline CDR1 is KGHSH and CDR2 LQKENI. This CDR3 reads CASSPGLAGGAAGELFF. In DNA, the CDR3 is TGTGCCAGCTCACCCGGACTAGCGGGGGGTGCCGCCGGGGAGCTGTTTTTT.

The genes are TRBV7-9 and TRBJ1-5; 8 bases align to TRBD1. CDR3 length equals 14 residues. Germline loops: CDR1 SEHNR, CDR2 FQNEAQ (reference sequence). J lost 5 bases, V lost 3 bases, and 3 bases had no gene match. CDR3 DNA sequence: TGTGCCAGCAGCTTTGGACAGGGCCATCAGCCCCAGCATTTT. Amino acid sequence: CASSFGQGHQPQHF.

A remark on this clone: In the same sample, other DNA sequences code for this CDR3. The chain combines TRBV19 with TRBJ2-7; 7 nucleotides match TRBD2. Unmatched junction bases numbered 2, after V lost 3 bases and J lost 0 bases. This CDR3 spans 14 amino acids. Germline V lookup: CDR1 LNHDA, CDR2 SQIVND (reference sequence). CDR3 DNA sequence: TGTGCCAGTAGTATCGGGGGGAGCTCCTACGAGCAGTACTTC. It encodes CASSIGGSSYEQYF.

The chain employs TRBV27 and TRBJ1-1, with D hard to call. V was cut by 7 bases and J by 0 bases, with 12 bases left in between. Germline CDR1 and CDR2: MNHEY and SMNVEV (reference sequence). CDR3 length: 14 amino acids. CDR3 sequence (DNA): TGTGCCAGCACCAGTCCCGCCCTGAACACTGAAGCTTTCTTT. Encoded protein: CASTSPALNTEAFF.

The chain has TRBV29-1 and TRBJ2-5, with D maybe TRBD1 (6 bases). The DNA end is more similar to TRBJ2-7, so the J call may be wrong. This CDR3 region has 12 residues. Per the germline V gene, CDR1 is SQVTM and CDR2 is ANQGSEA. CDR3 nucleotide sequence: TGCAGCGTACGACAGGTTACCTACGAGCAGTACTTC. It specifies CSVRQVTYEQYF.

This clone appeared a few times. The CDR3: CASSQGAEQYF. As DNA, the CDR3 is TGTGCCAGCTCACAGGGGGCCGAGCAGTACTTC. This chain uses TRBV18 with TRBJ2-7, with TRBD1 matching 7 bases. Germline loops: CDR1 KGHSH, CDR2 LQKENI. This CDR3 comprises 11 residues. The V segment lost 4 bases and the J segment 6 bases; nucleotides outside the gene matches: 0.

This clone was recorded once. This sequence joins TRBV7-6 and TRBJ2-1, with D possibly matching TRBD2 (6 bases). V shed 4 bases and J shed 9 bases, with 13 bases lying between them. The CDR3 is 13 amino acids. The germline gives CDR1 SGHVS, CDR2 FNYEAQ. In DNA form, the CDR3 reads TGTGCCAGCAGCTCGATGGGAGCGGGTGAGCAGTTCTTC. This gives the protein CASSSMGAGEQFF.

The chain carries TRBV7-2 and TRBJ2-5; the match to TRBD2 covers 12 bases. The CDR3 runs to 16 residues. Germline values: CDR1 SGHTA, CDR2 FQGNSA. The V segment lost 5 bases and the J segment 1 base; nucleotides outside the gene matches: 5. The DNA for the CDR3 is TGTGCCAGCAGCCTTACTAGCGGGGGGCCCCAAGAGACCCAGTACTTC. Protein sequence: CASSLTSGGPQETQYF.

This clone was seen a single time. This chain uses TRBV4-1 with TRBJ2-2; TRBD2 agrees at 15 bases. This CDR3 is built from 18 residues. Germline V gene lookup returns CDR1 MGHRA and CDR2 YSYEKL. J was trimmed by 4 bases and V by 1 base; bases with no gene match: 4. This chain's CDR3 is CASSQGTSGGASTGELFF. The CDR3 bases are TGCGCCAGCAGCCAAGGGACTAGCGGGGGGGCGAGCACCGGGGAGCTGTTTTTT.

The chain joins TRBV11-2 to TRBJ1-3, with 8 bases aligning to TRBD1. This CDR3 has 15 amino acids. CDR1 and CDR2 (germline): SGHAT, FQNNGV. The J segment lost 4 bases and the V segment lost 5 bases, leaving 7 bases of the junction unmatched. This CDR3 reads CASSPRGPLGNTIYF. Here the CDR3 DNA reads TGTGCCAGCAGCCCCAGGGGGCCTTTAGGAAACACCATATATTTT. The full variable domain, completed using reference TRBV11-2 and TRBJ1-3, is EAGVAQSPRYKIIEKRQSVAFWCNPISGHATLYWYQQILGQGPKLLIQFQNNGVVDDSQLPKDRFSAERLKGVDSTLKIQPAKLEDSAVYLCASSPRGPLGNTIYFGEGSWLTVV.

CDR3 nucleotide sequence: TGTTCCTGTCCGACAGAGAACTATGGCTACACCTTC. The encoded protein is CSCPTENYGYTF. The chain recombines TRBV7-9 with TRBJ1-2, with D possibly being TRBD1 (5 bases). The V gene's germline CDR1 is SEHNR and CDR2 FQNEAQ (reference sequence). This CDR3 contains 12 residues.